These T cell receptor beta chains were read from a single sample in a study of T-cell memory formation after mild COVID-19. MiXCR, applied by TCRdb to the 5' RACE reads, yields one record per CDR3 protein. The sample lists hundreds of thousands of distinct CDR3 sequences, 16% occurring once. Sequenced: PBMCs or a T cell subset sorted from them (not recorded which). All receptors come from a man aged 18 to 29 who had mild COVID-19 (a few samples of this study predate the infection). Cell type and time point are not known. Both conserved end residues are part of each CDR3. Each record gives: J gene, D gene, V gene, clone size, CDR3 protein, CDR3 DNA. D genes are given only for firm matches. Size is stated for part of the rows, as once, few or many counts, or as a class when the clone is expanded.

TRBJ1-5 | NA | TRBV18 | many | CASSPRPVEGQPQHF | TGTGCCAGCTCACCCCGTCCAGTCGAGGGGCAGCCCCAGCATTTT
TRBJ1-5 | TRBD1 | TRBV25-1 | few | CASSEGGTGGHQPQHF | TGTGCCAGCAGTGAAGGGGGAACAGGGGGCCATCAGCCCCAGCATTTT
TRBJ2-1 | TRBD2 | TRBV25-1 | NA | CASLASGGGGGQFF | TGTGCCAGCCTCGCCTCCGGGGGGGGAGGGGGGCAGTTCTTC
TRBJ2-3 | TRBD2 | TRBV4-3 | NA | CASSQDPRLAGRSTDTQYF | TGCGCCAGCAGCCAAGATCCGAGGCTAGCGGGGCGAAGCACAGATACGCAGTATTTT
TRBJ2-5 | TRBD2 | TRBV20-1 | NA | CSANAQSGVETQYF | TGCAGTGCTAACGCTCAGAGCGGGGTCGAGACCCAGTACTTC
TRBJ2-7 | NA | TRBV7-6 | NA | CASSLALGNYEQYF | TGTGCCAGCAGCTTAGCCCTGGGAAACTACGAGCAGTACTTC
TRBJ2-3 | TRBD2 | TRBV12-3/TRBV12-4 | NA | CASSILAGGPGTQYF | TGTGCCAGCAGTATCTTAGCGGGGGGGCCGGGTACGCAGTATTTT
TRBJ1-5 | NA | TRBV20-1 | NA | CSVGPVPIPVPSSNQPQHF | TGCAGTGTGGGCCCTGTTCCTATTCCTGTTCCTAGCAGCAATCAGCCCCAGCATTTT
TRBJ1-6 | NA | TRBV23-1 | NA | CATMVGFKADSPLHF | TGCGCCACTATGGTAGGGTTTAAGGCGGATTCACCCCTCCACTTT
TRBJ1-3 | NA | TRBV7-2 | few | CASSGTHENTIYF | TGTGCCAGCAGCGGGACCCACGAAAACACCATATATTTT
TRBJ1-2 | NA | TRBV6-2/TRBV6-3 | few | CASSYSRGASF | TGTGCCAGCAGTTACTCGAGGGGTGCCTCCTTC
TRBJ1-1 | NA | TRBV5-1 | few | CASSPGTNTEAFF | TGCGCCAGCTCACCGGGGACGAACACTGAAGCTTTCTTT
TRBJ2-3 | NA | TRBV2 | many | CASSGQADTQYF | TGTGCCAGCAGTGGACAGGCGGATACGCAGTATTTT
TRBJ2-2 | NA | TRBV3-1 | NA | CASSRTPRSGELFF | TGTGCCAGCAGCCGCACACCTAGGTCCGGGGAGCTGTTTTTT
TRBJ1-1 | NA | TRBV6-2/TRBV6-3 | NA | CASSYSWETEAFF | TGTGCCAGCAGTTACTCTTGGGAGACTGAAGCTTTCTTT
TRBJ2-5 | NA | TRBV9 | NA | CASSPIGGLETQYF | TGTGCCAGCAGCCCCATCGGGGGGCTGGAGACCCAGTACTTC
TRBJ2-7 | TRBD2 | TRBV12-3/TRBV12-4 | NA | CASSPGLAAEQYF | TGTGCCAGCAGTCCGGGACTAGCGGCCGAGCAGTACTTC
TRBJ2-7 | NA | TRBV7-9 | few | CASSSRAYEQYF | TGTGCCAGCAGCTCTAGAGCGTACGAGCAGTACTTC
TRBJ2-1 | NA | TRBV3-1 | many | CASSHLMGGPNEQFF | TGTGCCAGCAGCCACTTGATGGGGGGCCCCAATGAGCAGTTCTTC
TRBJ2-3 | NA | TRBV6-2/TRBV6-3 | many | CASSYIQSSTDTQYF | TGTGCCAGCAGTTACATACAGTCCAGCACAGATACGCAGTATTTT
TRBJ2-7 | NA | TRBV6-1 | NA | CASSEAPGSYEQYF | TGTGCCAGCAGTGAAGCCCCGGGCTCCTACGAGCAGTACTTC
TRBJ2-2 | NA | TRBV2 | few | CASSDLGITIGAGELFF | TGTGCCAGCAGTGATCTTGGAATCACAATAGGCGCCGGGGAGCTGTTTTTT
TRBJ2-4 | NA | TRBV9 | few | CASSVAGGAKNIQYF | TGTGCCAGCAGCGTAGCCGGGGGTGCCAAAAACATTCAGTACTTC
TRBJ2-1 | NA | TRBV5-1 | few | CASSLESRGARNEQFF | TGCGCCAGCAGCTTGGAAAGCAGGGGGGCTCGGAATGAGCAGTTCTTC
TRBJ1-5 | TRBD1 | TRBV20-1 | few | CSAWDSNQPQHF | TGCAGTGCTTGGGACAGTAATCAGCCCCAGCATTTT
TRBJ1-4 | NA | TRBV3-1 | few | CASSSQRGGKLFF | TGTGCCAGCAGCTCCCAAAGAGGGGGAAAACTGTTTTTT
TRBJ2-1 | TRBD2 | TRBV7-2 | NA | CASSLVTGRAQFF | TGTGCCAGCAGCTTAGTAACGGGGAGGGCGCAGTTCTTC
TRBJ2-5 | NA | TRBV11-2 | NA | CASSPRAEETQYF | TGTGCCAGCAGCCCACGGGCCGAGGAGACCCAGTACTTC
TRBJ1-2 | NA | TRBV6-6 | NA | CASSPGRRLGYGYTF | TGTGCCAGCAGTCCGGGACGGCGCTTGGGCTATGGCTACACCTTC
TRBJ1-1 | NA | TRBV5-1 | NA | CASSVTGSDTEAFF | TGCGCCAGCAGCGTTACAGGGAGCGACACTGAAGCTTTCTTT
TRBJ2-1 | TRBD1 | TRBV10-2 | many | CASSAAGTGGSNEQFF | TGCGCCAGCAGCGCCGCCGGGACAGGGGGCTCCAATGAGCAGTTCTTC
TRBJ2-2 | NA | TRBV12-3/TRBV12-4 | few | CASTGELFF | TGTGCCAGCACCGGGGAGCTGTTTTTT
TRBJ2-3 | NA | TRBV9 | NA | CASSVGNPDTQYF | TGTGCCAGCAGCGTAGGAAACCCGGATACGCAGTATTTT
TRBJ2-2 | TRBD2 | TRBV20-1 | NA | CSASGPGLGNTGELFF | TGCAGTGCTAGCGGCCCGGGACTAGGCAACACCGGGGAGCTGTTTTTT
TRBJ1-6 | TRBD1 | TRBV2 | NA | CASKGGRVGNSPLHF | TGTGCCAGCAAAGGGGGCAGGGTGGGTAATTCACCCCTCCACTTT
TRBJ2-1 | TRBD1 | TRBV29-1 | NA | CSIRGTYNEQFF | TGCAGTATCAGGGGGACATACAATGAGCAGTTCTTC
TRBJ2-5 | NA | TRBV6-6 | NA | CASRHAGAETQYF | TGTGCCAGCAGACACGCGGGTGCTGAGACCCAGTACTTC
TRBJ1-1 | TRBD1 | TRBV20-1 | NA | CSAGTGRATEAFF | TGCAGTGCTGGGACAGGGAGGGCCACTGAAGCTTTCTTT
TRBJ1-3 | TRBD1 | TRBV7-2 | few | CASSFGRGSGNTIYF | TGTGCCAGCAGCTTCGGCAGGGGGTCTGGAAACACCATATATTTT
TRBJ1-2 | NA | TRBV7-9 | NA | CASSFSKLGYTF | TGTGCCAGCAGCTTTTCGAAACTCGGCTACACCTTC
TRBJ2-6 | NA | TRBV20-1 | NA | CSARVEAGANVLTF | TGCAGTGCTAGAGTGGAGGCTGGGGCCAACGTCCTGACTTTC
TRBJ1-4 | NA | TRBV7-9 | NA | CASSPPPTAGEKLFF | TGTGCCAGCAGCCCGCCGCCGACGGCGGGGGAAAAACTGTTTTTT
TRBJ2-1 | TRBD1 | TRBV11-2 | many | CASRQGAYNEQFF | TGTGCCAGCCGACAGGGGGCTTACAATGAGCAGTTCTTC
TRBJ1-4 | NA | TRBV7-2 | few | CASSLAPATNEKLFF | TGTGCCAGCAGCTTAGCTCCAGCAACTAATGAAAAACTGTTTTTT
TRBJ2-3 | TRBD2 | TRBV5-5 | NA | CASSTGLPNTDTQYF | TGTGCCAGCAGCACGGGACTACCTAACACAGATACGCAGTATTTT
TRBJ1-2 | NA | TRBV7-2 | NA | CASSPTGRGGYTF | TGTGCCAGCAGCCCAACTGGCCGGGGTGGCTACACCTTC
TRBJ1-1 | NA | TRBV7-3 | few | CASSLRTREGTEAFF | TGTGCCAGCAGCTTAAGGACCAGGGAAGGCACTGAAGCTTTCTTT
TRBJ2-5 | NA | TRBV2 | many | CASSVETQYF | TGTGCCAGCAGTGTGGAGACCCAGTACTTC
TRBJ1-4 | NA | TRBV7-2 | few | CASSPSRSATNEKLFF | TGTGCCAGCAGCCCTAGCCGATCTGCAACTAATGAAAAACTGTTTTTT
TRBJ2-1 | NA | TRBV12-3/TRBV12-4 | few | CASSQLRGGLKFF | TGTGCCAGCAGCCAGCTACGGGGCGGACTGAAGTTCTTC
TRBJ2-1 | NA | TRBV5-1 | NA | CASSRHTDTNEQFF | TGCGCCAGCAGCAGACACACCGACACCAATGAGCAGTTCTTC
TRBJ2-7 | TRBD1 | TRBV5-1 | NA | CASSWGPGGYEQYF | TGCGCCAGCAGCTGGGGCCCAGGGGGCTACGAGCAGTACTTC
TRBJ1-5 | NA | TRBV29-1 | NA | CSVRGARNQPQHF | TGCAGCGTTCGGGGGGCCCGCAATCAGCCCCAGCATTTT
TRBJ1-2 | NA | TRBV6-5 | few | CASSSTGFNYGYTF | TGTGCCAGCAGTTCAACAGGGTTTAACTATGGCTACACCTTC